The clone carrying this T cell receptor beta chain was recorded once. Its cognate antigen is unknown. The sample originates from a study of OX40 agonist ivuxolimab in advanced cancers. About the research overall: Partial responses occurred in three patients (one hepatocellular carcinoma, two cutaneous melanoma).

The V and J ends lost 0 bases and 6 bases respectively, with 12 bases between them. The CDR3 totals 15 residues. CDR1 LGHNA and CDR2 YNFKEQ come from the germline V gene. Whole-study findings and limits: Relative to CD4+, CD8+ T cells held more expanded clones on average.

Sequenced by immunoSEQ multiplex PCR; TCRdb stores in-frame clones only, minus some. Of 35,000 to 45,000 clones listed, under 95% are singletons. Any history of autoimmune disease or systemic immunosuppression disqualified patients. The sequencing used CD4+ or CD8+ T cells sorted from blood, collected in a trial of the OX40 agonist ivuxolimab. The clonotype comes from an adult with an advanced solid tumor such as melanoma, head and neck, liver or kidney cancer. The chain joins TRBV4-2 to TRBJ1-5; D uncertain. CDR3 bases: TGTGCCAGCAGCCAAGATCCCACATCCAGTCAGCCCCAGCATTTT. This sequence encodes CASSQDPTSSQPQHF.